Listed below are T cell receptor beta chains from one sample, sequenced in a study of blood T cell repertoires in COVID-19. The assay was immunoSEQ multiplex PCR, and TCRdb's table has in-frame clones only and misses some. The profile shows 65,000 to 90,000 clones, roughly 89% of them singletons. Source material: peripheral blood. Every receptor here comes from a man aged 80 or over with acute or convalescent COVID-19. The CDR3 runs from the conserved cysteine through the conserved F or W. The order of the fields is J gene, CDR3 length, V gene, D gene, clone size, CDR3 DNA, CDR3 protein. A D gene is named only where the DNA matches it firmly. Clone size is not always given. Where it is, it says once, few, many or a class for expanded clones.

TRBJ1-1 14 TRBV6-5 TRBD1 NA TGTGCCAGCAGCAGAGGACAGGATGACACTGAAGCTTTCTTT CASSRGQDDTEAFF
TRBJ1-2 13 TRBV12-3/TRBV12-4 TRBD1 NA TGTGCCAGCAGTCGGACAGGGTTCAATGGCTACACCTTC CASSRTGFNGYTF
TRBJ1-4 12 TRBV12-3/TRBV12-4 NA NA TGTGCCAGCCGGGGAACACATGAAAAACTGTTTTTT CASRGTHEKLFF
TRBJ1-1 18 TRBV19 TRBD1 NA TGTGCCAGTAGTATAGACGGCTTGGGGACAGGGGGTTTGACTGAAGCTTTCTTT CASSIDGLGTGGLTEAFF
TRBJ2-1 16 TRBV24-1 TRBD2 NA TGTGCCACCAGTGATCCAGAAGCGGGATCCTACAATGAGCAGTTCTTC CATSDPEAGSYNEQFF
TRBJ2-4 14 TRBV19 NA NA TGTGCCAGTAGTATCCAGGGTTCAGTTCAGGTTCAGTACTTC CASSIQGSVQVQYF
TRBJ2-5 15 TRBV21-1 NA NA TGTGCCAGCAGCAAAGACCGAGACAGGGATGAGACCCAGTACTTC CASSKDRDRDETQYF
TRBJ1-2 16 TRBV27 NA NA TGTGCCAGCAGTTTATCGCCGAGGGGAGGTTACTATGGCTACACCTTC CASSLSPRGGYYGYTF
TRBJ1-2 12 TRBV10-3 NA NA TGTGCCATCAGTGAGGGCACCGTTGGCTACACCTTC CAISEGTVGYTF
TRBJ1-5 15 TRBV28 NA NA TGTGCCAGCAGAGGGTGGGGGGGTACCTATCAGCCCCAGCATTTT CASRGWGGTYQPQHF
TRBJ2-7 15 TRBV7-9 NA few TGTGCCAGCAGCTTAAGAGGGAGCAACTCCTACGAGCAGTACTTC CASSLRGSNSYEQYF
TRBJ1-5 14 TRBV6-6 NA NA TGTGCCAGCAGTTACTCGGGGCCTAATCAGCCCCAGCATTTT CASSYSGPNQPQHF
TRBJ1-1 11 TRBV6-5 NA NA TGTGCCAGCAGCAGAAGCACTGAAGCTTTCTTT CASSRSTEAFF
TRBJ2-2 14 TRBV2 NA NA TGTGCCAGCAGGGGGACTCTTGCAACCGGGGAGCTGTTTTTT CASRGTLATGELFF
TRBJ1-3 15 TRBV6-5 NA NA TGTGCCAGCAGAGCCAGGGGCTATCCTGGAAACACCATATATTTT CASRARGYPGNTIYF
TRBJ2-1 16 TRBV5-4 TRBD1 NA TGTGCCAGCAACCGTCCCGACAGGGGCTCCTACAATGAGCAGTTCTTC CASNRPDRGSYNEQFF
TRBJ1-6 16 TRBV19 NA NA TGTGCCAGTACCCCCCGCGGCACCACCTTTAATTCACCCCTCCACTTT CASTPRGTTFNSPLHF
TRBJ2-2 13 TRBV7-8 NA NA TGTGCCAGCAGCTTAGTAGGGGACGGGGAGCTGTTTTTT CASSLVGDGELFF
TRBJ1-1 12 TRBV30 TRBD1 once TGTGCCTCGGACAGGGGGTGGACTGAAGCTTTCTTT CASDRGWTEAFF
TRBJ2-3 16 TRBV4-2 TRBD2 once TGTGCCAGCAGCCAAGAGACCGGGGGGAGCACAGATACGCAGTATTTT CASSQETGGSTDTQYF
TRBJ2-3 13 TRBV30 NA once TGTGCCTGGAGTGTACAGACGGGGGATACGCAGTATTTT CAWSVQTGDTQYF
TRBJ2-6 17 TRBV30 NA NA TGTGCCTGGAGTGTACTAGCAGGATCCTCTGGGGCCAACGTCCTGACTTTC CAWSVLAGSSGANVLTF
TRBJ2-1 18 TRBV10-3 TRBD1 NA TGTGCCATCAGTGCCCCCTTGGGTGGACAGGGAATCTACAATGAGCAGTTCTTC CAISAPLGGQGIYNEQFF
TRBJ1-2 18 TRBV19 NA NA TGTGCCAGTAGTACCACTTGGAACTCGGACATTCCCACTTATGGCTACACCTTC CASSTTWNSDIPTYGYTF
TRBJ1-1 14 TRBV25-1 NA NA TGTGCCAGCAGTGAATGGGGGGGGCGCACTGAAGCTTTCTTT CASSEWGGRTEAFF
TRBJ2-3 15 TRBV4-1 NA NA TGCGCCAGCAGCCCGCGCGGAGTTATCACAGATACGCAGTATTTT CASSPRGVITDTQYF
TRBJ1-2 16 TRBV11-2 NA NA TGTGCCAGCAGCAGCCCCGGACAGCCATCTAACTATGGCTACACCTTC CASSSPGQPSNYGYTF
TRBJ2-7 17 TRBV30 TRBD2 NA TGTGCCTGGAGTGTCGCGCTAGCGGGTCCTCTCTCCTACGAGCAGTACTTC CAWSVALAGPLSYEQYF
TRBJ1-3 18 TRBV14 TRBD1 NA TGTGCCAGCAGCCAAGTGAGACAGGGATATTCCTCTGGAAACACCATATATTTT CASSQVRQGYSSGNTIYF
TRBJ1-1 15 TRBV7-2 TRBD1 NA TGTGCCAGCAGCTTGCTCGGGACAGCGAACACTGAAGCTTTCTTT CASSLLGTANTEAFF
TRBJ1-1 13 TRBV19 NA NA TGTGCCAGTAGTATAGAGAGGAACACTGAAGCTTTCTTT CASSIERNTEAFF
TRBJ1-2 14 TRBV2 NA NA TGTGCCAGCTCTATCAAGAGGGGGAATTCTGGCTACACCTTC CASSIKRGNSGYTF
TRBJ2-2 15 TRBV5-8 NA NA TGTGCCAGCAGTTTGGGACTGACCAACACCGGGGAGCTGTTTTTT CASSLGLTNTGELFF
TRBJ1-2 12 TRBV28 NA NA TGTGCCAGCAGTTTATTAAACTATGGCTACACCTTC CASSLLNYGYTF
TRBJ2-1 16 TRBV5-1 TRBD1 NA TGCGCCAGCAGCTTCACCCCGGGACAGGGAGACAATGAGCAGTTCTTC CASSFTPGQGDNEQFF
TRBJ2-6 17 TRBV11-2 NA NA TGTGCCAGCAGCTTGCACCAACAGGGAGCTGGGGCCAACGTCCTGACTTTC CASSLHQQGAGANVLTF
TRBJ1-1 13 TRBV15 NA NA TGTGCCACCAGCGCAGGCCGTAACACTGAAGCTTTCTTT CATSAGRNTEAFF
TRBJ2-1 13 TRBV7-9 NA NA TGTGCCAGCCTCCGGGACATTAACAATGAGCAGTTCTTC CASLRDINNEQFF
TRBJ2-1 16 TRBV9 NA NA TGTGCCAGCAGCTTCAGTCCAGATATCCCCTACAATGAGCAGTTCTTC CASSFSPDIPYNEQFF
TRBJ2-5 16 TRBV6-1 NA NA TGTGCCAGCAGTGAAGCGCTAGGAGGGTTGGGCGAGACCCAGTACTTC CASSEALGGLGETQYF
TRBJ2-3 14 TRBV19 NA NA TGTGCCAGTAGTAGGCAGGGATTAACAGATACGCAGTATTTT CASSRQGLTDTQYF
TRBJ2-1 16 TRBV5-1 TRBD2 NA TGCGCCAGCAGCTTGGGGATAGCGGGAGGGCCTGGAGAGCAGTTCTTC CASSLGIAGGPGEQFF
TRBJ1-4 15 TRBV2 TRBD1 once TGTGCCAGCAGGGGGACAGCTGCAACTAATGAAAAACTGTTTTTT CASRGTAATNEKLFF